This T cell receptor beta chain was sequenced in a study of blood T cell repertoires in COVID-19. This CDR3 has 16 residues. Germline V lookup: CDR1 ENHRY, CDR2 SYGVKD. The V and J ends lost 6 bases and 0 bases respectively, with 18 bases between them. TCRdb keeps only in-frame clones here, not all; method: immunoSEQ multiplex PCR. The profile covers about 250,000 clones, with just over 90% appearing a single time and 1.5% to 2% taken by the ten largest. The chain joins TRBV10-3 to TRBJ2-7; D possibly corresponds to TRBD1 (6 bases). Sequenced: PBMCs or T cells enriched from blood (not recorded which). The source is a woman aged 18-29 years who had recovered from COVID-19. The CDR3 region has the DNA TGTGCCATCAGGCAGACCCAGGGGAAAACCTCCTACGAGCAGTACTTC. This sequence encodes CAIRQTQGKTSYEQYF.